This T cell receptor beta chain was found in a study of PD-1 blockade in mismatch repair-deficient tumors. TCRs were sequenced from three patients responding to pembrolizumab. About this clone itself: Its antigen is as yet unknown.

Method: immunoSEQ multiplex PCR; TCRdb's copy keeps in-frame clones and lacks some. The sample holds about 66,000 clones, 70% to 80% seen once. Study-wide results and limits: After pembrolizumab, tumor-resident clones rose rapidly, then generally contracted before radiologic responses.

The CDR3 has 13 amino acids. Germline assignment: CDR1 SGHNT and CDR2 YENEEA. Trimming at V came to 8 bases and at J to 5 bases, leaving 2 bases not matched to a gene. The clonotype was recovered from an adult with mismatch repair-deficient cancer. The starting material was peripheral blood, obtained 2 weeks after starting pembrolizumab. The rearrangement links TRBV11-3 to TRBJ2-1; 11 bases line up with TRBD1. DNA of the CDR3: TGTGCCAGCGGACAGGGGGCAAACAATGAGCAGTTCTTC. It encodes CASGQGANNEQFF.